These 2 T cell receptor beta chains were sequenced from one sample in a study of cytomegalovirus exposure and HLA in healthy donors. Both 60 Vbeta primers and 13 Jbeta primers went into the PCR. TCRdb keeps only in-frame clones here, not all; method: immunoSEQ multiplex PCR. Of some 200,000 clones in the sample, approximately 83% were seen once. The sequenced sample was PBMCs. The receptor set was obtained from a boy between 2 and 10 years old in good health and CMV-seronegative.

This rearrangement joins TRBV5-1 to TRBJ2-1; TRBD2 matches at 14 bases. This CDR3 comprises 16 residues. Trimming at V came to 4 bases and at J to 7 bases, leaving 7 bases not matched to a gene. Germline V gene data show CDR1 as SGHRS and CDR2 as YFSETQ. The CDR3 DNA is TGCGCCAGCAGCGTTGGACTAGCGGGGGGTTGGAATGAGCAGTTCTTC. It translates to CASSVGLAGGWNEQFF.

This clone was seen a few times. The J gene is TRBJ2-7, the V gene TRBV5-6, with 9 bases matching TRBD1. J lost 6 bases, V lost 5 bases, and 6 bases had no gene match. Germline-derived CDR1 and CDR2 are SGHDT and YYEEEE. This CDR3 spans 13 amino acids. The chain's CDR3 is CASSRTGAGEQYF. CDR3 nucleotides: TGTGCCAGCAGTCGGACAGGGGCTGGCGAGCAGTACTTC.